This T cell receptor beta chain is from a study of T-cell reconstitution after alpha-beta-depleted transplantation in children. The table lists this clonotype with a few counts. Using unique molecular identifiers, the investigators prepared the TCRbeta library. TCRdb independently ran MiXCR on the PCR reads; one entry per CDR3 protein. The sample consists of 210,000 or so distinct CDR3 sequences, approximately 10% of them appearing once. The sequencing here drew on PBMCs from the stem cell graft donor, taken from the stem cell graft. This clonotype originated in a human donor who donated a stem cell graft to a child with acute lymphoblastic leukemia.

CDR3 sequence: CASSLTIRGDTQYF. As DNA, the CDR3 is TGTGCCAGCAGCTTAACCATCCGCGGAGATACGCAGTATTTT. V usage is TRBV7-9 and J usage is TRBJ2-3; D call uncertain. The CDR3 runs to 14 residues. Germline V CDR1 and CDR2: SEHNR, FQNEAQ (reference sequence). V lost 2 bases and J lost 5, with 11 bases in between.